The 30 T cell receptor beta chains given below trace back to one sample, sequenced in a study of blood T cell repertoires in COVID-19. Clones were read by immunoSEQ multiplex PCR, and TCRdb kept only the in-frame ones, dropping some. The table shows about 270,000 clones, with 80% to 90% occurring only once. Sequencing was performed on PBMCs or T cells enriched from blood (not recorded which). The receptor source for this set is a woman aged 18-29 years who had recovered from COVID-19.

Concerning this clone itself: The junction does not match germline at one end; this may be a read error. The chain is built from TRBV4-2 and TRBJ2-3; possibly TRBD2 for D (5 bases). The CDR3 sequence is 13 residues long. The germline V gene encodes CDR1 LGHNA and CDR2 YNFKEQ. The CDR3 spells CASSPDSTNTQYF. For the CDR3, the DNA is TGTGCCAGCAGCCCGGACTCCACAAATACGCAGTATTTT.

The chain uses TRBV27 and TRBJ2-1, with 8 bases matching TRBD2. This CDR3 has 14 residues. J was trimmed by 4 bases and V by 6 bases; bases with no gene match: 5. Germline values: CDR1 MNHEY, CDR2 SMNVEV (reference sequence). The CDR3 nucleotides read TGTGCCAGCAGCCCTACGGGGGGGTACAATGAGCAGTTCTTC. Its translation: CASSPTGGYNEQFF.

This clone was seen more than once but under ten times. The chain is built from TRBV19 and TRBJ1-2, with D possibly being TRBD1 (5 bases). The CDR3 spans 13 residues. Germline V CDR1 and CDR2: LNHDA, SQIVND (reference sequence). V was clipped by 6 bases and J by 4 bases, with 12 bases between them. CDR3 bases: TGTGCCAGTAGCCTCGGACACGTCTATGGCTACACCTTC. Translating it yields CASSLGHVYGYTF.

V gene TRBV5-1 combines with J gene TRBJ1-1, with D unclear. Germline V gene sequence: CDR1 SGHRS, CDR2 YFSETQ. V was shortened by 6 bases and J by 3 bases, with 6 bases between the two germline ends. The CDR3 contains 11 residues. The CDR3 region is CASNGDTEAFF. CDR3 DNA sequence: TGCGCCAGCAACGGGGACACTGAAGCTTTCTTT.

V gene TRBV6-5 combines with J gene TRBJ1-1; D unresolved. The CDR3 contains 11 residues. Trimming removed 8 bases at V and 5 bases at J, with 9 bases between. CDR1 is MNHEY, CDR2 SVGAGI, per germline. CDR3 sequence (DNA): TGTGCCAGCTCCAAATCAACTGAAGCTTTCTTT. Its protein is CASSKSTEAFF.

The chain recombines TRBV7-9 with TRBJ1-5, with D unresolved. Germline V gives CDR1 SEHNR, CDR2 FQNEAQ (reference sequence). Trimming stripped 5 bases from V and 2 bases from J, with 13 bases between. This CDR3 comprises 15 residues. The CDR3 DNA is TGTGCCAGCAGCCTTATGCGGGCTGGCAATCAGCCCCAGCATTTT. This translates into CASSLMRAGNQPQHF.

This chain links TRBV6-5 with TRBJ1-5, with D possibly being TRBD1 (6 bases). Per the germline V gene, CDR1 is MNHEY and CDR2 is SVGAGI. The CDR3 length is 15 residues. V lost 2 bases, J lost 6 bases, and 14 bases lay in between. CDR3 DNA sequence: TGTGCCAGCAGTTACGCACAGGGCTTGGGTCAGCCCCAGCATTTT. Translating gives CASSYAQGLGQPQHF.

This clone was found a few times. The chain carries TRBV7-2 and TRBJ2-1, with D possibly being TRBD2 (6 bases). This CDR3 is built from 14 residues. Germline lookup yields CDR1 SGHTA and CDR2 FQGNSA. Trimming pared 3 bases from V and 11 bases from J, leaving 17 bases between. The CDR3 is CASSLARWGDQQFF. Here the CDR3 DNA reads TGTGCCAGCAGCTTGGCCCGATGGGGGGATCAGCAGTTCTTC.

V and J are TRBV28 and TRBJ1-4; 8 bases map to TRBD1. This CDR3 is built from 13 residues. The V gene end was trimmed by 3 bases and the J gene end by 8 bases; junction bases not matched to a gene: 2. CDR1 is MDHEN and CDR2 is SYDVKM in the germline V gene. The CDR3 here is CASSLDRAEKLFF. The CDR3, as DNA: TGTGCCAGCAGTTTGGACAGGGCCGAAAAACTGTTTTTT.

Note on this clone: At one boundary the junction diverges from the germline segment, which might be a read error. The V gene is TRBV7-7, the J gene TRBJ2-5; TRBD2 might be the D (6 bases). The germline V gene encodes CDR1 SSHAT and CDR2 FNYEAQ (reference sequence). The CDR3 runs 14 residues. CDR3 sequence: CASSLGGDQETQYF. DNA of the CDR3: TGTGCTAGCAGCTTAGGCGGGGACCAAGAGACCCAGTACTTC. Drawing the rest from reference TRBV7-7 and TRBJ2-5, the complete variable domain is GAGVSQSPRYKVTKRGQDVTLRCDPISSHATLYWYQQALGQGPEFLTYFNYEAQPDKSGLPSDRFSAERPEGSISTLTIQRTEQRDSAMYRCASSLGGDQETQYFGPGTRLLVL.

The chain combines TRBV9 with TRBJ2-3; the match to TRBD2 covers 12 bases. Looked up from germline, CDR1 is SGDLS and CDR2 is YYNGEE. Unmatched junction bases numbered 8, after V lost 0 bases and J lost 0 bases. The CDR3 is made up of 19 amino acids. The CDR3 loop reads CASSVGPSGGATSTDTQYF. The DNA for the CDR3 is TGTGCCAGCAGCGTAGGCCCTAGCGGGGGGGCTACTAGCACAGATACGCAGTATTTT. The full variable domain, with the rest looked up from reference TRBV9 and TRBJ2-3, is DSGVTQTPKHLITATGQRVTLRCSPRSGDLSVYWYQQSLDQGLQFLIQYYNGEERAKGNILERFSAQQFPDLHSELNLSSLELGDSALYFCASSVGPSGGATSTDTQYFGPGTRLTVL.

The CDR3 reads CASSQDQGGDYGYTF. CDR3 DNA sequence: TGCGCCAGCAGCCAAGATCAAGGAGGGGACTATGGCTACACCTTC. The rearrangement links TRBV4-1 to TRBJ1-2; maybe TRBD1 (5 bases). The germline V gene has CDR1 MGHRA and CDR2 YSYEKL. CDR3 length equals 15 residues. V was pared by 0 bases and J by 3 bases, with 11 bases between.

Regarding this clone: This sample includes further DNA sequences coding for the same CDR3. The genes are TRBV6-1 and TRBJ2-7; D call uncertain. V was trimmed by 3 bases and J by 4 bases, leaving 4 bases between them. Germline V gene lookup returns CDR1 MNHNS and CDR2 SASEGT. The CDR3 runs 11 residues. The CDR3 bases are TGTGCCAGCAGTGAGAGGTACGAGCAGTACTTC. This codes for CASSERYEQYF.

This clone was recorded only once. This rearrangement joins TRBV11-2 to TRBJ2-7; maybe TRBD2 (6 bases). The V end lost 0 bases, the J end lost 1 base, and 13 bases lay between the germline ends. Per germline, CDR1 SGHAT and CDR2 FQNNGV. This CDR3 comprises 16 residues. The CDR3 coding sequence is TGTGCCAGCAGCTTAGATGCGGGACGTTTTTCCTACGAGCAGTACTTC. Translating it yields CASSLDAGRFSYEQYF.

The J gene is TRBJ1-1, the V gene TRBV9; 7 bases align to TRBD1. Germline CDR1 SGDLS, CDR2 YYNGEE. This CDR3 is built from 15 residues. Trimming took 5 bases from V and 6 from J; bases not matched to a gene: 13. This CDR3 is CASRPAWQGDSEAFF. In DNA form, the CDR3 reads TGTGCCAGCAGACCAGCTTGGCAGGGGGATTCTGAAGCTTTCTTT.

Turning to this clone: One end of the junction is discordant with germline, which a read error may explain. The chain recombines TRBV11-2 with TRBJ2-1; possibly TRBD1 for D (5 bases). The CDR3 consists of 14 residues. CDR1 and CDR2 from the germline V gene are SGHAT and FQNNGV. The CDR3 is CASGFLGQYNEQFF. The CDR3 nucleotides are TGTGCCAGCGGCTTTCTGGGGCAGTACAATGAGCAGTTCTTC.

The J gene is TRBJ1-6, the V gene TRBV25-1; D is possibly TRBD1 (6 bases). V lost 5 bases to trimming and J lost 6 bases, with 11 bases between them. Germline V gene lookup returns CDR1 MGHDK and CDR2 SYGVNS. The CDR3 loop spans 14 amino acids. CDR3 protein: CASSLQGLNSPLHF. CDR3 nucleotides: TGTGCCAGCAGTTTACAGGGCCTTAATTCACCCCTCCACTTT.

The chain has TRBV9 and TRBJ2-7; 7 positions agree with TRBD1. CDR1 and CDR2 (germline): SGDLS, YYNGEE. The V gene end was trimmed by 3 bases and the J gene end by 1 base; junction bases not matched to a gene: 10. This CDR3 has 16 residues. CDR3 amino acids: CASSAGAQTGSYEQYF. The CDR3 bases are TGTGCCAGCAGCGCCGGAGCCCAGACAGGGTCCTACGAGCAGTACTTC. Combining the CDR3 with reference TRBV9 and TRBJ2-7 gives the whole variable domain DSGVTQTPKHLITATGQRVTLRCSPRSGDLSVYWYQQSLDQGLQFLIQYYNGEERAKGNILERFSAQQFPDLHSELNLSSLELGDSALYFCASSAGAQTGSYEQYFGPGTRLTVT.

The V gene is TRBV15, the J gene TRBJ1-1; D unresolved. V was cut by 4 bases and J by 1 base, with 13 bases left in between. The CDR3 has 15 residues. CDR1 LNHNV and CDR2 YYDKDF come from the germline V gene (reference sequence). The CDR3 bases are TGTGCCACCAGCACCCATTCAACAAGGAACACTGAAGCTTTCTTT. Translation: CATSTHSTRNTEAFF.

The genes are TRBV18 and TRBJ2-1, with 11 bases lining up with TRBD2. V dropped 1 base and J dropped 6; count of bases not matched to a gene: 5. This CDR3 comprises 16 residues. Per the germline V gene, CDR1 is KGHSH and CDR2 is LQKENI. The CDR3 region has the DNA TGTGCCAGCTCACCACTTTCTAGCGGGGGGTCCAATGAGCAGTTCTTC. The encoded protein is CASSPLSSGGSNEQFF.

The chain carries TRBV18 and TRBJ2-5, with D unresolved. Trimming left V 6 bases short and J 7 bases short, with 18 bases between. The CDR3 totals 14 residues. Germline CDR1 reads KGHSH; CDR2 reads LQKENI. The CDR3 is CASSPGSPSATQYF. DNA for the CDR3: TGTGCCAGCTCCCCCGGGTCCCCCTCTGCGACCCAGTACTTC.

V and J are TRBV20-1 and TRBJ2-3; 11 bases are shared with TRBD2. Trimming at V came to 3 bases and at J to 2 bases, leaving 7 bases not matched to a gene. This CDR3 has 16 residues. Germline loops: CDR1 DFQATT, CDR2 SNEGSKA (reference sequence). The CDR3 loop reads CSASQRTSGPTDTQYF. CDR3 bases: TGCAGTGCTAGTCAGAGGACTAGCGGGCCCACAGATACGCAGTATTTT.

The chain recombines TRBV30 with TRBJ2-2; 8 bases fit TRBD2. This CDR3 spans 16 amino acids. Germline V CDR1 and CDR2: GTSNPN, SVGIG (reference sequence). CDR3 DNA sequence: TGTGCGGGGTCCGGGGGAGCGGGGGTGAACACCGGGGAGCTGTTTTTT. This encodes CAGSGGAGVNTGELFF.

The V call is TRBV11-2, the J call TRBJ1-2; 8 bases line up with TRBD1. This CDR3 is 20 amino acids long. V lost 0 bases, J lost 2 bases, and 17 bases stayed unmatched. CDR1 is SGHAT and CDR2 is FQNNGV in the germline V gene. In DNA, the CDR3 is TGTGCCAGCAGCTTAGAACTGTCAGGGGGCGCCGGGGCGGCGAACTATGGCTACACCTTC. Its translation: CASSLELSGGAGAANYGYTF. Drawing the rest from reference TRBV11-2 and TRBJ1-2, the complete variable domain is EAGVAQSPRYKIIEKRQSVAFWCNPISGHATLYWYQQILGQGPKLLIQFQNNGVVDDSQLPKDRFSAERLKGVDSTLKIQPAKLEDSAVYLCASSLELSGGAGAANYGYTFGSGTRLTVV.

The V and J genes are TRBV6-5 and TRBJ1-5; a possible D gene is TRBD1 (6 bases). The CDR3 contains 13 residues. Germline CDR1 reads MNHEY; CDR2 reads SVGAGI. The V end was cut by 5 bases, the J end by 4 bases, with 9 bases between. CDR3 sequence (DNA): TGTGCCAGCAGTCTGGACAGAAATCAGCCCCAGCATTTT. Amino acid sequence: CASSLDRNQPQHF.

This clone was detected only once. J is TRBJ1-5 and V is TRBV15; D might be TRBD1 (6 bases). Germline loops: CDR1 LNHNV, CDR2 YYDKDF (reference sequence). The CDR3 runs to 13 residues. Trimming shortened V by 5 bases and J by 2 bases, and 7 bases separated the two germline ends. CDR3 sequence: CATSYRGNQPQHF. The CDR3 coding sequence is TGTGCCACCAGCTACAGGGGCAATCAGCCCCAGCATTTT.

V and J are TRBV7-9 and TRBJ2-7; 7 bases line up with TRBD1. This CDR3 region has 14 residues. Germline CDR1 is SEHNR and CDR2 is FQNEAQ (reference sequence). V was pared by 6 bases and J by 1 base, with 6 bases of the junction left unmatched. The CDR3 region is CASSFPGQSYEQYF. CDR3 coding DNA: TGTGCCAGCAGTTTCCCGGGACAGTCCTACGAGCAGTACTTC. Full variable domain (remainder filled in from reference TRBV7-9 and TRBJ2-7): DTGVSQNPRHKITKRGQNVTFRCDPISEHNRLYWYRQTLGQGPEFLTYFQNEAQLEKSRLLSDRFSAERPKGSFSTLEIQRTEQGDSAMYLCASSFPGQSYEQYFGPGTRLTVT.

This chain connects TRBV5-6 to TRBJ2-7, with D possibly TRBD2 on 6 matching bases. The germline V and J ends were trimmed by 3 bases and 4 bases, with 14 bases remaining between them. The CDR3 is 14 residues long. Germline lookup yields CDR1 SGHDT and CDR2 YYEEEE. CDR3 sequence reads: CASSSGVIFYEQYF. Here the CDR3 DNA reads TGTGCCAGCAGCTCGGGGGTAATTTTTTACGAGCAGTACTTC.

As concerns this clone: Other DNA sequences within the sample encode an identical CDR3. The chain couples TRBV19 to TRBJ1-1, with D uncertain. From germline, CDR1 is LNHDA and CDR2 SQIVND (reference sequence). This CDR3 has 14 amino acids. Trimming cost V 3 bases and J 1 base, with 9 bases left between them. The CDR3 DNA follows: TGTGCCAGTAGTATTGGTGGCGGGAACACTGAAGCTTTCTTT. Its protein is CASSIGGGNTEAFF.

As regards this clone: Other DNA sequences in this sample translate to the same CDR3. The chain recombines TRBV18 with TRBJ1-5; D not resolved. Per the germline V gene, CDR1 is KGHSH and CDR2 is LQKENI. Deletions cut 0 bases from V and 3 bases from J, with 12 bases between. The CDR3 loop spans 16 amino acids. The CDR3 DNA is TGTGCCAGCTCACCACCCGTTCAGGTAGACAATCAGCCCCAGCATTTT. Its translation: CASSPPVQVDNQPQHF.